This entry lists 17 T cell receptor beta chains sequenced from one sample in a study of technical replicates of blood from several donors. Libraries were prepared by immunoSEQ multiplex PCR; TCRdb keeps only in-frame clonotypes and omits some of them. The data contain 65,000 to 85,000 clones, 95% to 98% of them singletons. Sequencing input: T cells isolated from PBMCs. The receptors here all came from a human donor in good health.

The chain combines TRBV7-3 with TRBJ2-1; 9 nucleotides align to TRBD2. CDR3 length: 15 amino acids. Germline CDR1 is SGHTA and CDR2 is FQGTGA. Trimming cost V 5 bases and J 10 bases; bases outside gene matches: 12. The CDR3 DNA reads TGTGCCAGCAGCCCCCTACTAGCGGGTCTTCCCGAGCAGTTCTTC. It translates to CASSPLLAGLPEQFF.

The genes are TRBV4-2 and TRBJ1-1, with D perhaps TRBD1 (5 bases). Germline values: CDR1 LGHNA, CDR2 YNFKEQ. V was pared by 0 bases and J by 4 bases, with 9 bases between. This CDR3 contains 14 residues. CDR3 nucleotides: TGTGCCAGCAGCCAAGAGTCCAGGGCCACTGAAGCTTTCTTT. It codes for CASSQESRATEAFF.

This sequence joins TRBV6-5 and TRBJ1-1; no firm D call. Trimming pared 6 bases from V and 0 bases from J, leaving 14 bases between. Germline values: CDR1 MNHEY, CDR2 SVGAGI. The length of the CDR3 is 15 residues. CDR3 sequence (DNA): TGTGCCAGCAGGGTCGAGGCGGGTGTGAACACTGAAGCTTTCTTT. It specifies CASRVEAGVNTEAFF.

This rearrangement joins TRBV9 to TRBJ2-2; the match to TRBD2 covers 12 bases. Germline CDR1 SGDLS, CDR2 YYNGEE. Trimming removed 4 bases from V and 5 bases from J; junction bases left unmatched: 9. There are 17 residues in the CDR3. The CDR3 reads CASSYKTSGSWTGELFF. CDR3 nucleotide sequence: TGTGCCAGCAGCTACAAGACTAGCGGGAGTTGGACCGGGGAGCTGTTTTTT.

The CDR3 nucleotides are TGTGCCAGCAGCGTGGGCCGAGCCGAACAAGAGACCCAGTACTTC. Protein product: CASSVGRAEQETQYF. The chain combines TRBV9 with TRBJ2-5, with no clear D. The CDR3 is 15 residues long. V was shortened by 2 bases and J by 2 bases, with 13 bases between the two germline ends. The V gene's germline CDR1 is SGDLS and CDR2 YYNGEE. Combining the CDR3 with reference TRBV9 and TRBJ2-5 gives the whole variable domain DSGVTQTPKHLITATGQRVTLRCSPRSGDLSVYWYQQSLDQGLQFLIQYYNGEERAKGNILERFSAQQFPDLHSELNLSSLELGDSALYFCASSVGRAEQETQYFGPGTRLLVL.

V and J are TRBV27 and TRBJ1-5; D is ambiguous. CDR1 is MNHEY and CDR2 is SMNVEV in the germline V gene (reference sequence). The V gene lost 5 bases and the J gene lost 1 base, with 9 bases spanning the gap. The CDR3 sequence is 14 residues long. Written as DNA, the CDR3 is TGTGCCAGCAGTCCCCGAGTAAGCAATCAGCCCCAGCATTTT. Its protein is CASSPRVSNQPQHF.

In this sample, this clone turned up once. The chain couples TRBV9 to TRBJ1-1, with D tentatively TRBD1 (6 bases). V was clipped by 1 base and J by 6 bases, with 10 bases between them. This CDR3 contains 13 residues. The V gene's germline CDR1 is SGDLS and CDR2 YYNGEE. The CDR3 sequence is CASSVSTGPEAFF. The CDR3 region has the DNA TGTGCCAGCAGCGTATCTACAGGGCCTGAAGCTTTCTTT.

This chain joins TRBV27 and TRBJ1-4; 9 bases map to TRBD1. The V and J ends lost 9 bases and 8 bases, in that order; junction bases with no gene match: 10. The length of the CDR3 is 14 residues. CDR1 and CDR2 from the germline V gene are MNHEY and SMNVEV (reference sequence). CDR3 DNA: TGTGCCAGTTCTTTGGGACAGGGTCGGGAAAAACTGTTTTTT. Its protein is CASSLGQGREKLFF.

The genes are TRBV4-1 and TRBJ2-7, with 12 bases that match TRBD2. V shed 4 bases, J shed 0 bases, and the junction held 1 base outside the gene matches. Germline assignment: CDR1 MGHRA and CDR2 YSYEKL. CDR3 length: 15 amino acids. CDR3 bases: TGCGCCAGCAGCCCTAGCGGGGGGGGCTCCTACGAGCAGTACTTC. This codes for CASSPSGGGSYEQYF.

This chain joins TRBV15 and TRBJ1-2, with D tentatively TRBD1 (6 bases). In germline, CDR1 is LNHNV, CDR2 YYDKDF (reference sequence). Between the trimmed V and J ends, which lost 0 bases and 4 bases, there was a span of 18 bases. CDR3 size: 17 residues. Written as DNA, the CDR3 is TGTGCCACCAGCAGAGACCTATTGGATCGGACAGCCTATGGCTACACCTTC. Translating gives CATSRDLLDRTAYGYTF.

The rearrangement uses TRBV2 and TRBJ1-2; D possibly corresponds to TRBD1 (6 bases). Germline assignment: CDR1 SNHLY and CDR2 FYNNEI. Deletions cut 6 bases from V and 5 bases from J, with 13 bases between. The CDR3 is 13 amino acids. CDR3 sequence (DNA): TGTGCCAGCAGGGGGGGGACATTTTATGGCTACACCTTC. This gives the protein CASRGGTFYGYTF.

This chain connects TRBV27 to TRBJ1-2; TRBD1 might be the D (6 bases). Germline values: CDR1 MNHEY, CDR2 SMNVEV (reference sequence). The CDR3 covers 15 residues. The V end was cut by 10 bases, the J end by 2 bases, with 20 bases between. The CDR3 here is CAINPQGNLNYGYTF. As DNA, the CDR3 is TGTGCCATCAACCCACAGGGAAATTTGAACTATGGCTACACCTTC.

The chain couples TRBV11-2 to TRBJ2-3; a weak D match, TRBD2 (5 bases). This CDR3 region has 15 residues. Germline lookup yields CDR1 SGHAT and CDR2 FQNNGV. V dropped 3 bases and J dropped 4 bases, with 14 bases sitting between them. The CDR3 sequence: CASSFDSRVSDTQYF. DNA of the CDR3: TGTGCCAGCAGCTTCGACTCGAGGGTGTCAGATACGCAGTATTTT. The variable domain in full, with the rest retrieved from reference TRBV11-2 and TRBJ2-3, is EAGVAQSPRYKIIEKRQSVAFWCNPISGHATLYWYQQILGQGPKLLIQFQNNGVVDDSQLPKDRFSAERLKGVDSTLKIQPAKLEDSAVYLCASSFDSRVSDTQYFGPGTRLTVL.

The rearrangement uses TRBV30 and TRBJ2-2, with a possible D match to TRBD2 (5 bases). The germline V gene encodes CDR1 GTSNPN and CDR2 SVGIG (reference sequence). Trimming removed 2 bases from V and 5 bases from J, with 9 bases in between. The length of the CDR3 is 13 residues. CDR3: CAWSLRRTGELFF. Written as DNA, the CDR3 is TGTGCCTGGAGTTTAAGGAGGACCGGGGAGCTGTTTTTT.

This clone came up once. The chain uses TRBV7-3 and TRBJ2-2, with D possibly matching TRBD2 (6 bases). V was trimmed by 8 bases and J by 4 bases, leaving 11 bases between them. CDR1 and CDR2 (germline): SGHTA, FQGTGA. The CDR3 length is 13 residues. The CDR3 DNA reads TGTGCCAGCCAACTAGCCGCCACCGGGGAGCTGTTTTTT. The encoded protein is CASQLAATGELFF.

The V and J genes are TRBV30 and TRBJ2-7; D might be TRBD1 (6 bases). The CDR3 consists of 13 residues. Germline V lookup: CDR1 GTSNPN, CDR2 SVGIG (reference sequence). V was clipped by 6 bases and J by 1 base, with 13 bases between them. The CDR3 is CACRNTGSYEQYF. In nucleotides, the CDR3 is TGTGCCTGTAGAAACACAGGGTCCTACGAGCAGTACTTC. Drawing the rest from reference TRBV30 and TRBJ2-7, the complete variable domain is SQTIHQWPATLVQPVGSPLSLECTVEGTSNPNLYWYRQAAGRGLQLLFYSVGIGQISSEVPQNLSASRPQDRQFILSSKKLLLSDSGFYLCACRNTGSYEQYFGPGTRLTVT.

This chain uses TRBV11-3 with TRBJ2-7; possible D gene TRBD1, 5 bases. Germline V gene data show CDR1 as SGHNT and CDR2 as YENEEA. The CDR3 is made up of 11 amino acids. V was cut by 5 bases and J by 6 bases, with 8 bases left in between. The chain's CDR3 is CASSRDSEQYF. The DNA for the CDR3 is TGTGCCAGCAGCCGAGACAGCGAGCAGTACTTC.